This paragraph covers one T cell receptor (beta chain) sequence. Its antigen is currently unknown. This sample stems from a study of T cells after yellow fever vaccination. Study results and limitations: A small share of clonotypes appeared in both CD4 and CD8 compartments. Abundant bulk-population clonotypes could contaminate the FACS-sorted repertoires.

Germline V CDR1 and CDR2: SGHAT, FQNNGV. The trim removed 4 bases at V and 7 bases at J, leaving 14 bases unmatched. The CDR3 has 19 amino acids. 5'RACE template switching produced TCR cDNA carrying a universal primer site and UMIs. Via MiXCR, TCRdb re-called the 5' RACE reads, giving one row per CDR3 protein. Of some 350,000 distinct CDR3 sequences in the sample, more than 5.5% are singletons; the top ten hold about 15%. The clonotype comes from a young man who received the YFV17D yellow fever vaccine. The material sequenced was PBMCs, taken 5 days after the yellow fever booster vaccination. The genes are TRBV11-2 and TRBJ2-2; 14 bases are a match to TRBD2. CDR3 amino acids: CASSSVAGTSGSLGGELFF. CDR3 DNA sequence: TGTGCCAGCAGCTCAGTGGCCGGGACTAGCGGGAGTCTGGGCGGGGAGCTGTTTTTT.